This TCR beta chain emerged from a study of CD8+ T cells in alopecia areata. Extraction of RNA preceded its reverse transcription into cDNA, which served as the sequencing template. Repertoires were generated with immunoSEQ multiplex PCR, while TCRdb's copy carries only in-frame clones and drops some. This table has about 140,000 clones, about 88% appearing once. With regard to this clone: No antigen is known for it.

This CDR3 region has 16 residues. CDR1 and CDR2 from the germline V gene are SNHLY and FYNNEI. Trimming removed 1 base from V and 3 bases from J, with 14 bases in between. Study-level points and caveats: It was observed that many expanded lesional clones persisted in scalp and blood during tofacitinib. Scalp samples also contribute reads from the resident alphabeta T cells found in normal skin.

Sample treatment: oral pan-JAK inhibitor, 5-10 mg twice daily. The chain has TRBV2 and TRBJ2-3, with TRBD2 as a possible D gene (5 bases). The sequencing here drew on CD8+ T cells sorted from blood, taken at week 4, from a patient treated with tofacitinib. The receptor comes from a human donor with alopecia areata. The CDR3 DNA is TGTGCCAGCAGTGAAGGCACACTAGACTTGACAGATACGCAGTATTTT. Protein sequence: CASSEGTLDLTDTQYF.